This T cell receptor beta chain was captured in a study of blood T cells in healthy people across ages. Study overall: Per two T cells, template switching captured roughly one barcoded beta molecule.

Findings and caveats of the study: Estimates based on one million T cells were treated as lower bounds. Higher naive T cell percentage went strongly together with higher TCR beta diversity.

Primed by a sample-barcoded 5' primer and a J-beta primer mix, a second PCR proceeded for roughly 7 to 11 cycles. TCRdb reprocessed the 5' RACE reads with MiXCR, giving one entry per CDR3 protein. Here the sample spans about 1 million distinct CDR3 sequences, around 45% being singletons. This clonotype was seen ten or more times. Its antigen is undetermined. The V gene's germline CDR1 is SGHDT and CDR2 YYEEEE. The CDR3 spans 15 residues. The V end was cut by 2 bases, the J end by 2 bases, with 13 bases between. Sample: blood. The rearrangement uses TRBV5-6 and TRBJ1-1; D unclear. The TCR comes from a woman aged 55 to 70 in good health. The CDR3 nucleotides read TGTGCCAGCAGCTTCGGGGATATATTCAACACTGAAGCTTTCTTT. Protein product: CASSFGDIFNTEAFF.